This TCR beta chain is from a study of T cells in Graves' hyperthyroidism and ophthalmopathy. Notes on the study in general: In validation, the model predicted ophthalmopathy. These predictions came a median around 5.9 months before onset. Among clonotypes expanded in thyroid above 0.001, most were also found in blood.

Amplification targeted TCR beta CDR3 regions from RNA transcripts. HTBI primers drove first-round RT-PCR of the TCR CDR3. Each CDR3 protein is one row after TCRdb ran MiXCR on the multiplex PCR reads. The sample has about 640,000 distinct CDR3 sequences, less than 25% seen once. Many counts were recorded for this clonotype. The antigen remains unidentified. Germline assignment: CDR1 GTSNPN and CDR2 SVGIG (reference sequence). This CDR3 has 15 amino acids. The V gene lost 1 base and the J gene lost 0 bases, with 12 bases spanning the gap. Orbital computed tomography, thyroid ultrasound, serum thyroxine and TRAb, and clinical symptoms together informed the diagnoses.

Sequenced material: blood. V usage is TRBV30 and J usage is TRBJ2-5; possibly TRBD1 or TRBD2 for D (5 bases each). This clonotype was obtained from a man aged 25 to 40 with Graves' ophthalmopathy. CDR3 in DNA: TGTGCCTGGAGTGACCCGGGACGGTACCAAGAGACCCAGTACTTC. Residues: CAWSDPGRYQETQYF.